This T cell receptor beta chain was sequenced during a study of T-cell memory formation after mild COVID-19. Study details: TCR clusters largely stayed donor specific. General observations from the study: Pre-infection memory carried some responding clones, suggesting that cross-reactive memory joined. The study found balanced CD4/CD8 in clones contracting day 15 to 85 and a CD4+ lean in later expanders.

V lost 3 bases, J lost 2 bases, and 3 bases stayed unmatched. The CDR3 is 14 amino acids. Germline V lookup: CDR1 SGHRS, CDR2 YFSETQ. Constant-segment primers and 5'RACE yielded cDNA libraries for TCR alpha and TCR beta, each carrying sample barcodes and UMIs. Via MiXCR, TCRdb re-called the 5' RACE reads, giving one row per CDR3 protein. The sample has some 350,000 distinct CDR3 sequences, 13% seen once. This clonotype was counted between two and nine times. Its antigen is unknown. V gene TRBV5-1 combines with J gene TRBJ2-7; 9 bases are shared with TRBD2. The sequence came from a man between 18 and 29 years old who had mild COVID-19 (a few samples of this study predate the infection). Cell type and time point are not known. The sample was PBMCs or a T cell subset sorted from them (not recorded which). In DNA, the CDR3 is TGCGCCAGCAGCTCGGGACTAGCCGCCTACGAGCAGTACTTC. It codes for CASSSGLAAYEQYF.